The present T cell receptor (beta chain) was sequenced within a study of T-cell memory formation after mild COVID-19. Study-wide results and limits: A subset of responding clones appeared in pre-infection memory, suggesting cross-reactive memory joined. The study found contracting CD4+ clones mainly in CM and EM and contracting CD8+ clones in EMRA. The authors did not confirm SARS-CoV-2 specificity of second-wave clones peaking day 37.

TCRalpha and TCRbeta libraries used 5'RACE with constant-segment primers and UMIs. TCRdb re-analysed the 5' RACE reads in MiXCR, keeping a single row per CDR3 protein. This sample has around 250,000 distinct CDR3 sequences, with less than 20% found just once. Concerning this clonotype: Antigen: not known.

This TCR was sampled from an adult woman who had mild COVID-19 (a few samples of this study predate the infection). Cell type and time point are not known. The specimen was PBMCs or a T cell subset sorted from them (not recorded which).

The CDR3 reads CASSPPTSRETQYF. The DNA for the CDR3 is TGTGCCAGCTCACCACCGACTAGCCGGGAGACCCAGTACTTC. The chain carries TRBV18 and TRBJ2-5; 7 positions match TRBD2. Germline loops: CDR1 KGHSH, CDR2 LQKENI. The CDR3 consists of 14 residues. Unmatched junction bases numbered 3, after V lost 0 bases and J lost 5 bases.